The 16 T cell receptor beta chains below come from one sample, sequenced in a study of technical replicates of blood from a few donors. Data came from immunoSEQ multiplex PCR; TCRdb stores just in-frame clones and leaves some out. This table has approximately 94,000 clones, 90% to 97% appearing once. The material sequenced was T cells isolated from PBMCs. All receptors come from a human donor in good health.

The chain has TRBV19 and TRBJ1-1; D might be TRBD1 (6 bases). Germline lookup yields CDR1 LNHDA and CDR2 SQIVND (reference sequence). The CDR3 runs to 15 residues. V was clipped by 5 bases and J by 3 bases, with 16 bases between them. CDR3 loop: CASSENRVRYTEAFF. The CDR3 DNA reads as TGTGCCAGTAGTGAGAACAGGGTAAGGTACACTGAAGCTTTCTTT. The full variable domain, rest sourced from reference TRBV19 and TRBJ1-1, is DGGITQSPKYLFRKEGQNVTLSCEQNLNHDAMYWYRQDPGQGLRLIYYSQIVNDFQKGDIAEGYSVSREKKESFPLTVTSAQKNPTAFYLCASSENRVRYTEAFFGQGTRLTVV.

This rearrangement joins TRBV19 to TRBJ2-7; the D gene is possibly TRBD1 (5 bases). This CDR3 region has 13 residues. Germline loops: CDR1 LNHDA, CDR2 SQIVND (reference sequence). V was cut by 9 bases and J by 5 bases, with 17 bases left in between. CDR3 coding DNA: TGTGCCAGCAAGCTCCAGGGAAGCCACGAGCAGTACTTC. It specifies CASKLQGSHEQYF. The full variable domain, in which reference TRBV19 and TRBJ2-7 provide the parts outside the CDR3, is DGGITQSPKYLFRKEGQNVTLSCEQNLNHDAMYWYRQDPGQGLRLIYYSQIVNDFQKGDIAEGYSVSREKKESFPLTVTSAQKNPTAFYLCASKLQGSHEQYFGPGTRLTVT.

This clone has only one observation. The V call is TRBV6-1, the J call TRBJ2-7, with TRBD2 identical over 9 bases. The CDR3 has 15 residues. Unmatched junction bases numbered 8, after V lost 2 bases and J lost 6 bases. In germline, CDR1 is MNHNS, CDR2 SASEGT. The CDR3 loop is CASSESPGLAGEQYF. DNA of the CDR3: TGTGCCAGCAGTGAAAGTCCGGGACTAGCAGGCGAGCAGTACTTC.

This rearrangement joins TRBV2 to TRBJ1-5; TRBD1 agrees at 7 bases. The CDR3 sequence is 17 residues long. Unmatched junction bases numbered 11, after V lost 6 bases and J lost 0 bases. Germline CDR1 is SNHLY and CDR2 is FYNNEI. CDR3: CASRTDRSVYSNQPQHF. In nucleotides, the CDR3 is TGTGCCAGCAGGACGGACAGGAGTGTGTATAGCAATCAGCCCCAGCATTTT.

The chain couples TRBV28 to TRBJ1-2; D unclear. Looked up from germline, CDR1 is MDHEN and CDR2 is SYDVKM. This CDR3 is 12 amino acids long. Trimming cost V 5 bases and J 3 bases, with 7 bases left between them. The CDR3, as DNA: TGTGCCAGCAGTACAGCTCACTATGGCTACACCTTC. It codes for CASSTAHYGYTF.

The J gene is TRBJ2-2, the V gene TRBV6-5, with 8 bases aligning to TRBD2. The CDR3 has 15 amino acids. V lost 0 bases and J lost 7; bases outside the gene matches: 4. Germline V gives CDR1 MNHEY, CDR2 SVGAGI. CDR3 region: CASSYSLAGNGELFF. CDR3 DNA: TGTGCCAGCAGTTACTCGCTAGCGGGTAACGGGGAGCTGTTTTTT.

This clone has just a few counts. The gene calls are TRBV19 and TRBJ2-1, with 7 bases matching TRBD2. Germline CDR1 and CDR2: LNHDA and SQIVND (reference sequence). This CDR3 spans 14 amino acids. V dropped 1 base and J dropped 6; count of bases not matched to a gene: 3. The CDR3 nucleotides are TGTGCCAGTAGTATAGGGGGGAGGGGCAATGAGCAGTTCTTC. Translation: CASSIGGRGNEQFF.

The CDR3 nucleotides are TGTGCCAGCAGCGACAGGCCAGGCACCGGGGAGCTGTTTTTT. It is translated as CASSDRPGTGELFF. This chain connects TRBV6-5 to TRBJ2-2; D might be TRBD1 (6 bases). V was shortened by 6 bases and J by 4 bases, with 12 bases between the two germline ends. CDR3 length equals 14 residues. Germline V CDR1 and CDR2: MNHEY, SVGAGI.

This CDR3 reads CASSRTGAGGETQYF. In DNA, the CDR3 is TGTGCCAGCAGCAGAACGGGGGCGGGAGGGGAGACCCAGTACTTC. The chain uses TRBV28 and TRBJ2-5; 9 bases match TRBD2. Trimming took 6 bases from V and 5 from J; bases not matched to a gene: 10. This CDR3 contains 15 residues. Germline assignment: CDR1 MDHEN and CDR2 SYDVKM. Supplemented by reference TRBV28 and TRBJ2-5, the full variable domain reads DVKVTQSSRYLVKRTGEKVFLECVQDMDHENMFWYRQDPGLGLRLIYFSYDVKMKEKGDIPEGYSVSREKKERFSLILESASTNQTSMYLCASSRTGAGGETQYFGPGTRLLVL.

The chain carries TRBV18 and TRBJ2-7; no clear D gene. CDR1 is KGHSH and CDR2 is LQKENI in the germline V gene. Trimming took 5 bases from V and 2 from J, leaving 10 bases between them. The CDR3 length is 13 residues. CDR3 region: CASSSPVPYEQYF. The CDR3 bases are TGTGCCAGCTCATCTCCAGTTCCCTACGAGCAGTACTTC.

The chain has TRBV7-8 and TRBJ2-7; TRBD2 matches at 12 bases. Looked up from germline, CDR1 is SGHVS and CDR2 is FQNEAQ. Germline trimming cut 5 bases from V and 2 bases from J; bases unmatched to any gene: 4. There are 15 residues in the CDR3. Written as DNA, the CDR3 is TGTGCCAGCAGCCCAGGACTAGCGGGGACCTACGAGCAGTACTTC. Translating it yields CASSPGLAGTYEQYF.

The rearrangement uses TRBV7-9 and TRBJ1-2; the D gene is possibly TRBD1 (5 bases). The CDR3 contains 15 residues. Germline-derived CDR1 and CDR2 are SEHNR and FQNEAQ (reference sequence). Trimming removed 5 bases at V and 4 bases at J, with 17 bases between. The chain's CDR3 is CASSPPGHYFYGYTF. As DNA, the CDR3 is TGTGCCAGCAGCCCCCCCGGACATTACTTCTATGGCTACACCTTC.

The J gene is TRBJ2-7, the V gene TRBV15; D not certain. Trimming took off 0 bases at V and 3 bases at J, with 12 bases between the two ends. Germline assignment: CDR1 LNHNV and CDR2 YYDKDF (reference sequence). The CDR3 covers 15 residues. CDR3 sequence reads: CATSRDRDGGYEQYF. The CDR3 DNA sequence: TGTGCCACCAGCAGAGATCGTGACGGCGGCTACGAGCAGTACTTC.

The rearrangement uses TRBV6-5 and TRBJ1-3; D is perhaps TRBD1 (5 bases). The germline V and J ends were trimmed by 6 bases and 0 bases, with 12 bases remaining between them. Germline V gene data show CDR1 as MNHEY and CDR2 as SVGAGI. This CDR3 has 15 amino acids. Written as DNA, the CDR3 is TGTGCCAGCAGGCAGGGTATCCCCTCTGGAAACACCATATATTTT. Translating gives CASRQGIPSGNTIYF.

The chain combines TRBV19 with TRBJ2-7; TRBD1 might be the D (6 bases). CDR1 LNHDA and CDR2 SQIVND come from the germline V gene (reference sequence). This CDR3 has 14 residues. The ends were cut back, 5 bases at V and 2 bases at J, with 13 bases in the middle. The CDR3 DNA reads TGTGCCAGTAGTCCCGGGACACTAACCTACGAGCAGTACTTC. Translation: CASSPGTLTYEQYF. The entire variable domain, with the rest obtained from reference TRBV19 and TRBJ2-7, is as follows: DGGITQSPKYLFRKEGQNVTLSCEQNLNHDAMYWYRQDPGQGLRLIYYSQIVNDFQKGDIAEGYSVSREKKESFPLTVTSAQKNPTAFYLCASSPGTLTYEQYFGPGTRLTVT.

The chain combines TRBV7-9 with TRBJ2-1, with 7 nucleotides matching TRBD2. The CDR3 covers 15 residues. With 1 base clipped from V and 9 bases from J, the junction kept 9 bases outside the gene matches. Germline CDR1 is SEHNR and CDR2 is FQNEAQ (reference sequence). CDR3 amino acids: CASSLGVGLDPEQFF. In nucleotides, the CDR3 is TGTGCCAGCAGCTTAGGGGTCGGACTAGACCCTGAGCAGTTCTTC.